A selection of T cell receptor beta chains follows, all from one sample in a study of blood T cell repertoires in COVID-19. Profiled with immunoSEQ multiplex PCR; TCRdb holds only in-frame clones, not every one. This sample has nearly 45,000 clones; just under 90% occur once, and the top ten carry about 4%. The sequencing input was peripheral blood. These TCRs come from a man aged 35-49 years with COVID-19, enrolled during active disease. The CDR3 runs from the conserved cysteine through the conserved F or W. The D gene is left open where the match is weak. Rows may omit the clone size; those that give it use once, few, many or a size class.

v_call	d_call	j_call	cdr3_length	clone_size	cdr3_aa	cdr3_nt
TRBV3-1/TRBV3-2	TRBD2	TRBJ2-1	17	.	CASSQDPGGLSYNEQFF	TGTGCCAGCAGCCAAGATCCGGGGGGGCTATCCTACAATGAGCAGTTCTTC
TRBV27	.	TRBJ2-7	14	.	CASSSNRDSYEQYF	TGTGCCAGCAGTTCCAACCGGGACTCCTACGAGCAGTACTTC
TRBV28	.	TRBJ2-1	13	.	CASSLTVPGEQFF	TGTGCCAGCAGTTTAACGGTCCCAGGGGAGCAGTTCTTC
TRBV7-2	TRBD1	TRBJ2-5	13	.	CASSYARGETQYF	TGTGCCAGCAGCTATGCCAGGGGGGAGACCCAGTACTTC
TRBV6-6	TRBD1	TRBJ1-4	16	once	CASTRTGEVTNEKLFF	TGTGCCAGCACCAGGACAGGGGAGGTTACTAATGAAAAACTGTTTTTT
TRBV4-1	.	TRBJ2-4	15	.	CASSQDPPGGGYVYF	TGCGCCAGCAGCCAAGACCCCCCTGGGGGCGGTTATGTGTACTTC
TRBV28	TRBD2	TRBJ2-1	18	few	CASSVTLWASGRKNEQFF	TGTGCCAGCAGCGTTACCCTTTGGGCTAGCGGGAGGAAGAATGAGCAGTTCTTC
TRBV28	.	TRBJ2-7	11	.	CASRTYYEQYF	TGTGCCAGCAGGACATACTACGAGCAGTACTTC
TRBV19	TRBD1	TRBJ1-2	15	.	CASRVPGTGGYGYTF	TGTGCCAGTAGAGTTCCCGGGACAGGGGGCTATGGCTACACCTTC
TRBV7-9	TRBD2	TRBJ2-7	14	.	CASSPTSGSPEQYF	TGTGCCAGCAGCCCGACTAGCGGGAGTCCCGAGCAGTACTTC
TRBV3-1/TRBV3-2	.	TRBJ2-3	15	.	CASSQDQVGTDTQYF	TGTGCCAGCAGCCAAGATCAGGTCGGCACAGATACGCAGTATTTT
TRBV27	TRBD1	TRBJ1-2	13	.	CASGGTGRYGYTF	TGTGCCAGCGGGGGGACAGGGAGATATGGCTACACCTTC
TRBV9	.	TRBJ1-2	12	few	CASSVDRGAILF	TGTGCCAGCAGCGTAGATCGGGGAGCCATCCTCTTC
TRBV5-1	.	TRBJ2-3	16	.	CASSLGPVRSTDTQYF	TGCGCCAGCAGCTTGGGCCCGGTCCGTAGCACAGATACGCAGTATTTT
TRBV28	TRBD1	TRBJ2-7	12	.	CASRTGLDEQYF	TGTGCCAGCAGGACAGGGCTGGACGAGCAGTACTTC
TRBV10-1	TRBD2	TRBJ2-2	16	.	CASSASGRAITGELFF	TGCGCCAGCAGTGCAAGCGGGAGGGCCATCACCGGGGAGCTGTTTTTT
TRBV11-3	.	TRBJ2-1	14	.	CASSLSPGIHEQFF	TGTGCCAGCAGCTTATCTCCGGGTATCCATGAGCAGTTCTTC
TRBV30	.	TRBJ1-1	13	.	CAYSTGMNTEAFF	TGTGCCTACTCGACAGGAATGAACACTGAAGCTTTCTTT
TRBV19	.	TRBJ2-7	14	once	CASSRDSGNYEQYF	TGTGCCAGTAGTAGGGATAGCGGCAACTACGAGCAGTACTTC
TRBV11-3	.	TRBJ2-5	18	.	CASSHSRSAGQLQETQYF	TGTGCCAGCAGCCATTCGAGATCTGCGGGACAGCTCCAAGAGACCCAGTACTTC
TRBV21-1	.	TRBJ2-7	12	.	CASSTISYEQYF	TGTGCCAGCAGCACCATCTCCTACGAGCAGTACTTC
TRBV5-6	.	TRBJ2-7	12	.	CASTSQRREQYF	TGTGCCAGCACCTCTCAGCGTCGGGAGCAGTACTTC
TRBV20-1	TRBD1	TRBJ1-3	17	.	CSASNAGQGSAGNTIYF	TGCAGTGCTAGTAACGCAGGACAGGGAAGCGCTGGAAACACCATATATTTT
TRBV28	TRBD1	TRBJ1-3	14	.	CASSQGAKGNTIYF	TGTGCCAGCAGTCAGGGGGCGAAGGGAAACACCATATATTTT
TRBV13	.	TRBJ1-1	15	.	CASSFGGLSGTEAFF	TGTGCCAGCAGCTTCGGGGGGTTGTCGGGGACTGAAGCTTTCTTT
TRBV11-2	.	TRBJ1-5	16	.	CASSLSGEGLNQPQHF	TGTGCCAGCAGCCTTTCGGGGGAGGGACTCAATCAGCCCCAGCATTTT
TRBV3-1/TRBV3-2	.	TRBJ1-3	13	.	CASSPTGEHTIYF	TGTGCCAGCAGCCCGACAGGAGAACACACCATATATTTT
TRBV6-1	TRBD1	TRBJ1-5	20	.	CASSEARMWRGQGSNQPQHF	TGTGCCAGCAGTGAAGCTCGGATGTGGAGAGGACAGGGCTCCAATCAGCCCCAGCATTTT